This passage covers 19 T cell receptor beta chains from one sample sequenced in a study of T cells after yellow fever vaccination. MiXCR was run by TCRdb on the 5' RACE reads, yielding one entry per CDR3 protein. The sample lists about 320,000 distinct CDR3 sequences, 6.8% occurring once. Here the sequenced sample was PBMCs, taken roughly seven weeks after the first yellow fever vaccination. These receptors all come from a man aged 18 to 30 who received the YFV17D yellow fever vaccine.

Only a few counts were recorded for this clonotype. CDR3 sequence reads: CATSVGSQETQYF. CDR3 sequence (DNA): TGTGCCACCAGTGTCGGCAGCCAAGAGACCCAGTACTTC. The chain couples TRBV24-1 to TRBJ2-5; the D is unclear. V was clipped by 5 bases and J by 1 base, with 7 bases between them. The CDR3 contains 13 residues. The germline V gene has CDR1 KGHDR and CDR2 SFDVKD.

This clonotype was observed at least ten times. This chain joins TRBV20-1 and TRBJ2-7; D possibly corresponds to TRBD2 (5 bases). In germline, CDR1 is DFQATT, CDR2 SNEGSKA (reference sequence). The CDR3 consists of 14 residues. The V and J ends lost 6 bases and 3 bases respectively, with 18 bases between them. CDR3 amino acids: CSATDGPGDYEQYV. The DNA for the CDR3 is TGCAGTGCCACGGACGGACCCGGGGACTACGAGCAGTACGTC.

This clonotype appeared a few times. The chain has TRBV5-1 and TRBJ1-1; 11 nucleotides agree with TRBD1. Unmatched junction bases numbered 3, after V lost 3 bases and J lost 5 bases. CDR1 is SGHRS and CDR2 is YFSETQ in the germline V gene. The CDR3 extends over 14 amino acids. This CDR3 is CASSYRDRGTEAFF. The CDR3 DNA follows: TGCGCCAGCAGCTACCGGGACAGGGGGACTGAAGCTTTCTTT.

This chain connects TRBV4-1 to TRBJ2-2; tentatively, D is TRBD1 or TRBD2 (5 bases each). The CDR3 runs 17 residues. The germline V and J ends were trimmed by 2 bases and 5 bases, with 18 bases remaining between them. Germline loops: CDR1 MGHRA, CDR2 YSYEKL. This CDR3 reads CASSQHPGRGNTGELFF. CDR3 coding DNA: TGCGCCAGCAGCCAACACCCGGGAAGGGGTAATACCGGGGAGCTGTTTTTT.

Many counts were recorded for this clonotype. The chain combines TRBV2 with TRBJ2-7, with D possibly being TRBD1 or TRBD2 (5 bases each). Germline values: CDR1 SNHLY, CDR2 FYNNEI. This CDR3 contains 14 residues. V lost 6 bases and J 4 bases, leaving 16 bases between the germline ends. CDR3 in DNA: TGTGCCAGCAGCCCCCGGGCCGGGGCTTACGAGCAGTACTTC. Protein: CASSPRAGAYEQYF. The whole variable domain, remainder taken from reference TRBV2 and TRBJ2-7, is EPEVTQTPSHQVTQMGQEVILRCVPISNHLYFYWYRQILGQKVEFLVSFYNNEISEKSEIFDDQFSVERPDGSNFTLKIRSTKLEDSAMYFCASSPRAGAYEQYFGPGTRLTVT.

This clonotype was observed at least ten times. The chain has TRBV19 and TRBJ2-1; D call uncertain. The V end was cut by 3 bases, the J end by 6 bases, with 15 bases between. This CDR3 has 15 amino acids. Germline V lookup: CDR1 LNHDA, CDR2 SQIVND (reference sequence). CDR3 nucleotides: TGTGCCAGTAGTATGGTAGCCGGCGTCGGCAATGAGCAGTTCTTC. Translating it yields CASSMVAGVGNEQFF.

The V and J genes are TRBV7-6 and TRBJ1-3; no reliable D call. The CDR3 has 13 amino acids. The V gene lost 2 bases and the J gene lost 9 bases, with 11 bases spanning the gap. CDR1 is SGHVS and CDR2 is FNYEAQ in the germline V gene. For the CDR3, the DNA is TGTGCCAGCAGCTTAAATACGGGAGGCACCATATATTTT. Encoded protein: CASSLNTGGTIYF.

The V and J genes are TRBV12-3 or TRBV12-4 and TRBJ2-6; D not resolved. With 5 bases removed from V and 0 bases from J, the gap between germline ends came to 11 bases. The CDR3 loop spans 16 amino acids. CDR3 region: CASSHNRGSGANVLTF. Here the CDR3 DNA reads TGTGCCAGCAGTCACAACCGAGGCTCTGGGGCCAACGTCCTGACTTTC.

The chain is built from TRBV12-3 or TRBV12-4 and TRBJ2-1; D might be TRBD1 (5 bases). This CDR3 has 15 residues. V was clipped by 4 bases and J by 2 bases, with 12 bases between them. The CDR3 protein is CASSSDTGPYNEQFF. DNA of the CDR3: TGTGCCAGCAGTTCGGACACTGGGCCCTACAATGAGCAGTTCTTC.

Only a few counts were recorded for this clonotype. The rearrangement uses TRBV4-1 and TRBJ2-1; TRBD1 agrees at 9 bases. Per the germline V gene, CDR1 is MGHRA and CDR2 is YSYEKL. V lost 4 bases, J lost 6 bases, and 10 bases stayed unmatched. The CDR3 length is 16 residues. The CDR3 loop is CASSRTWTGVRNEQFF. CDR3 in DNA: TGCGCCAGCAGCCGCACTTGGACAGGGGTTCGCAATGAGCAGTTCTTC.

This clonotype was detected a few times. CDR3 in amino acids: CSARATYDSTDTQYF. Written as DNA, the CDR3 is TGCAGTGCTAGAGCGACATATGATAGCACAGATACGCAGTATTTT. This chain links TRBV20-1 with TRBJ2-3; D gene unclear. Germline V CDR1 and CDR2: DFQATT, SNEGSKA (reference sequence). The CDR3 has 15 amino acids. Trimming removed 1 base at V and 0 bases at J, with 11 bases between.

The genes are TRBV28 and TRBJ2-6; no clear D. CDR1 and CDR2 (germline): MDHEN, SYDVKM. V shed 3 bases and J shed 1 base, with 10 bases lying between them. The CDR3 has 16 residues. CDR3 residues: CASSFLVRSGANVLTF. The DNA for the CDR3 is TGTGCCAGCAGTTTTTTAGTTCGGTCTGGGGCCAACGTCCTGACTTTC.

This clonotype has a count of ten or more. CDR3 residues: CASSPPTGGAGNEQFF. In DNA, the CDR3 is TGTGCCAGCAGCCCCCCGACAGGGGGCGCGGGCAATGAGCAGTTCTTC. The chain has TRBV28 and TRBJ2-1; 10 nucleotides agree with TRBD1. Losses at the gene ends were 6 bases for V and 6 bases for J; bases not matched to a gene: 11. This CDR3 comprises 16 residues. The germline V gene encodes CDR1 MDHEN and CDR2 SYDVKM.

The CDR3 region is CASSPGSVRGEQYV. The CDR3 DNA is TGTGCCAGCAGCCCGGGTTCAGTCCGGGGCGAGCAGTACGTC. This chain uses TRBV28 with TRBJ2-7; tentative D call: TRBD2 (5 bases). V was pared by 6 bases and J by 6 bases, with 18 bases between. Germline CDR1 reads MDHEN; CDR2 reads SYDVKM. CDR3 length: 14 residues.

V and J are TRBV10-3 and TRBJ2-2; 7 bases match TRBD1. CDR3 length: 14 residues. V shed 6 bases, J shed 5 bases, and the junction held 6 bases outside the gene matches. Per germline, CDR1 ENHRY and CDR2 SYGVKD. CDR3 nucleotides: TGTGCCATCAGCTACGGGACAGTGACCGGGGAGCTGTTTTTT. This codes for CAISYGTVTGELFF.

This clonotype was observed a handful of times. The chain has TRBV7-9 and TRBJ2-5; TRBD1 agrees at 9 bases. The germline V gene encodes CDR1 SEHNR and CDR2 FQNEAQ (reference sequence). The CDR3 spans 15 residues. V trimming: 5 bases; J trimming: 5 bases; junction bases outside the gene matches: 9. The CDR3 coding sequence is TGTGCCAGCAGCACCAACAGACAGGGGGAGGAGACCCAGTACTTC. Translation: CASSTNRQGEETQYF.

The rearrangement links TRBV5-4 to TRBJ1-1; D may be TRBD1 (5 bases). Germline loops: CDR1 SGHNT, CDR2 YYREEE (reference sequence). V shed 3 bases and J shed 5 bases, with 8 bases lying between them. The CDR3 sequence is 12 residues long. CDR3 bases: TGTGCCAGCAGCTGGGGCAGGACTGAAGCTTTCTTT. Protein sequence: CASSWGRTEAFF.

The chain has TRBV7-2 and TRBJ1-1; no definite D call. Between the trimmed V and J ends, which lost 3 bases and 2 bases, there was a span of 10 bases. Germline loops: CDR1 SGHTA, CDR2 FQGNSA. CDR3 length equals 14 residues. The CDR3 DNA sequence: TGTGCCAGCAGCTTCGAGTGGAGCAACACTGAAGCTTTCTTT. The encoded protein is CASSFEWSNTEAFF.

This clonotype was counted at least ten times. The CDR3 reads CASSSGIYGYTF. For the CDR3, the DNA is TGTGCCAGCAGTTCCGGGATCTATGGCTACACCTTC. This rearrangement joins TRBV12-3 or TRBV12-4 to TRBJ1-2, with D unresolved. V was cut by 4 bases and J by 4 bases, with 7 bases left in between. This CDR3 is 12 amino acids long.